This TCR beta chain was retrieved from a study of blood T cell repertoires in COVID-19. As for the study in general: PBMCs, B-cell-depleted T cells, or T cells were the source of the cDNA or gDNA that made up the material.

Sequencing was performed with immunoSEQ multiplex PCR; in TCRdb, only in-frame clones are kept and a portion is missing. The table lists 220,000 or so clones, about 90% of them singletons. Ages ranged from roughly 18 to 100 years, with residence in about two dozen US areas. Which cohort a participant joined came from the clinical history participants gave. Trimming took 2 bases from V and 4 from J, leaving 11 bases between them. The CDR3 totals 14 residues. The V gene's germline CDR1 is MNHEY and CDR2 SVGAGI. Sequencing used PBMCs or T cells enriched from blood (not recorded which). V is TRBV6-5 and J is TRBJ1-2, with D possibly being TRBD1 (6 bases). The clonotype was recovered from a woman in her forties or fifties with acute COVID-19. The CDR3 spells CASSYLRTVYGYTF. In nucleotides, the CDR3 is TGTGCCAGCAGTTACCTCAGGACAGTCTATGGCTACACCTTC.